Listed here are 12 T cell receptor beta chains from one sample, sequenced in a study of identical twins. Each CDR3 protein gets one entry after TCRdb re-called the 5' RACE reads with MiXCR. The table lists 1.5 million to 2 million distinct CDR3 sequences, less than 40% of them singletons, with about 0.25% in the top ten. Sequencing was done on a sample of cord blood. The receptors here all came from a newborn girl in good health.

The genes are TRBV25-1 and TRBJ1-1; D not certain. This CDR3 comprises 13 residues. Trimming took 0 bases from V and 6 from J, leaving 8 bases between them. Germline V lookup: CDR1 MGHDK, CDR2 SYGVNS. Written as DNA, the CDR3 is TGTGCCAGCAGTGAATATAATAGGGCTGAAGCTTTCTTT. Translation gives CASSEYNRAEAFF.

V is TRBV2 and J is TRBJ1-2; D is uncertain. From germline, CDR1 is SNHLY and CDR2 FYNNEI. This CDR3 spans 13 amino acids. Trimming pared 4 bases from V and 3 bases from J, leaving 9 bases between. CDR3 region: CASSGQVDYGYTF. CDR3 DNA: TGTGCCAGCAGTGGGCAGGTTGACTATGGCTACACCTTC.

The CDR3 DNA is TGTGCCAGCAGTGAATATGGTTGGACAGGGGGCACAGATACGCAGTATTTT. This encodes CASSEYGWTGGTDTQYF. This chain links TRBV25-1 with TRBJ2-3; 9 bases line up with TRBD1. The germline V gene encodes CDR1 MGHDK and CDR2 SYGVNS. J lost 1 base, V lost 0 bases, and 5 bases had no gene match. The CDR3 totals 17 residues.

This clonotype was seen at least ten times. The chain recombines TRBV29-1 with TRBJ1-2; D gene unclear. The CDR3 length is 15 residues. The V and J ends lost 2 bases and 4 bases respectively, with 17 bases between them. CDR1 SQVTM and CDR2 ANQGSEA come from the germline V gene. The CDR3 region has the DNA TGCAGCGTTGAAAAGAGTAGGGCCTGGGGCTATGGCTACACCTTC. Translating it yields CSVEKSRAWGYGYTF.

This clonotype was seen more than once but under ten times. This chain connects TRBV7-6 to TRBJ2-4; the match to TRBD1 covers 8 bases. With V trimmed by 0 bases and J by 13 bases, 8 bases remained unmatched. Germline values: CDR1 SGHVS, CDR2 FNYEAQ. There are 14 residues in the CDR3. The CDR3 coding sequence is TGTGCCAGCAGCTTAGCGTTCACAGGGGGAACACAGTACTTC. Translating it yields CASSLAFTGGTQYF.

V and J are TRBV7-2 and TRBJ2-1, with no clear D. The CDR3 loop spans 15 amino acids. Between the trimmed V and J ends, which lost 5 bases and 11 bases, there was a span of 22 bases. The V gene's germline CDR1 is SGHTA and CDR2 FQGNSA. The DNA of the CDR3 is TGTACCAGCAGCCCGGCTGGATCCCAACGACCCAAGCAGTTCTTC. This sequence encodes CTSSPAGSQRPKQFF.

This clonotype was found a few times. The chain is built from TRBV11-2 and TRBJ2-1; a possible D gene is TRBD1 (6 bases). The V end was cut by 0 bases, the J end by 8 bases, with 17 bases between. Germline CDR1 is SGHAT and CDR2 is FQNNGV. This CDR3 is built from 16 residues. In DNA form, the CDR3 reads TGTGCCAGCAGCTTAGATAGGGGGTCCCCCATCTATGAGCAGTTCTTC. It is translated as CASSLDRGSPIYEQFF.

This clonotype was seen a handful of times. The chain joins TRBV5-1 to TRBJ2-5; D may match TRBD1 or TRBD2 (5 bases each). The DNA matches TRBJ2-7 better at its end, which makes the J call doubtful. CDR1 SGHRS and CDR2 YFSETQ come from the germline V gene. The CDR3 consists of 15 residues. In DNA form, the CDR3 reads TGCGCCAGCAGCACCTCGGGACCCCCCAACTACGAGCAGTACTTC. Translated: CASSTSGPPNYEQYF.

This clonotype was counted between two and nine times. The V gene is TRBV28, the J gene TRBJ2-1; 10 positions agree with TRBD2. Germline V gives CDR1 MDHEN, CDR2 SYDVKM. This CDR3 has 15 amino acids. V shed 6 bases and J 6 bases; nucleotides not matched to a gene: 8. CDR3 amino acids: CASRQLLAGSNEQFF. CDR3 bases: TGTGCCAGCAGACAGCTACTAGCGGGAAGCAATGAGCAGTTCTTC. The full variable domain, its missing parts supplied by reference TRBV28 and TRBJ2-1, is DVKVTQSSRYLVKRTGEKVFLECVQDMDHENMFWYRQDPGLGLRLIYFSYDVKMKEKGDIPEGYSVSREKKERFSLILESASTNQTSMYLCASRQLLAGSNEQFFGPGTRLTVL.

This clonotype has a handful of counts. The V call is TRBV6-1, the J call TRBJ2-3; TRBD1 or TRBD2 may be the D gene (5 bases each). CDR1 MNHNS and CDR2 SASEGT come from the germline V gene. This CDR3 spans 15 amino acids. Trimming removed 2 bases at V and 6 bases at J, with 15 bases between. Here the CDR3 reads CASSERGVRADTQYF. The CDR3 region has the DNA TGTGCCAGCAGTGAAAGAGGGGTTAGGGCGGATACGCAGTATTTT.

The chain couples TRBV7-9 to TRBJ1-1; D is undetermined. This CDR3 comprises 13 residues. The germline CDR1 and CDR2 sequences are SEHNR and FQNEAQ (reference sequence). Trimming left V 7 bases short and J 9 bases short, with 18 bases between. The CDR3 DNA sequence: TGTGCCAGCACCTTTCAGTCCTCTGGGAAAGCTTTCTTT. This codes for CASTFQSSGKAFF.

The chain uses TRBV2 and TRBJ1-1; 7 bases map to TRBD1. The germline CDR1 and CDR2 sequences are SNHLY and FYNNEI. The V and J ends lost 4 bases and 7 bases, in that order; junction bases with no gene match: 3. The CDR3 contains 12 residues. CDR3 amino acids: CASSVDRYEAFF. CDR3 bases: TGTGCCAGCAGTGTGGACAGGTATGAAGCTTTCTTT.